This T cell receptor (beta chain) is from a study of T cell repertoires in cytomegalovirus infection (dated by TCRdb to the late 2010s). With regard to the full study: Alongside well-studied HLA-B-restricted epitopes, the peptide stimulations were aimed at recently identified HLA-C-restricted CMV epitopes, whose presentation resists viral immunomodulation. Donor HLA type was relevant to the analysis, as public TCR beta signatures indicated carriage of CMV infection together with the matching HLA type. The paper as a whole reports these results and caveats: In the ex vivo response, HLA-C-restricted CMV-specific TCR beta clonotypes were dominant, and in two of eight donors the single most frequent clonotype came from this HLA-C-restricted group. Cumulative frequency of public TCR beta family members discriminated carriers of CMV infection plus the relevant HLA type in this cohort and an independent approximately 370-donor cohort.

What this sample's treatment or condition label stands for: in vitro stimulation with specific CMV peptide epitopes to enrich CMV-specific T cells. TCRdb records Illumina HiSeq 1500 as the sequencer. TCRdb reprocessed the public reads (quality trimming at Q25 with fastp, clone calling with MiXCR) and kept in-frame beta chains. Rows with one shared CDR3 protein collapse into an entry with the most common genes and DNA. The sample table shows about 83,000 distinct CDR3 sequences, and 29% are seen once. Roughly 70% of the sample goes to the ten largest clones. This clonotype was counted many times. No antigen is known for it. No per-base quality is available; no much larger clone lies one base away. The source material was CD8+ T cells from cultured PBMCs, sampled from culture after CMV antigen stimulation. The sequence came from a human donor in good health (CMV status not recorded). Some clones in this sample may be carry-over from other donors' samples.

The nucleotide sequence is TGTGCCAGCAGCTCCCCTGGTGTCCCTTCGAACACTGAAGCTTTCTTT. This sequence encodes CASSSPGVPSNTEAFF. The V and J genes are TRBV7-8 and TRBJ1-1; the D gene remains uncertain. Reading the germline V gene gives CDR1 SGHVS and CDR2 FQNEAQ. CDR3 length: 16 amino acids, cysteine to phenylalanine. The sequence is cut down to CDR3 DNA, 48 bases in frame from base 1. Relative to germline, V is 4 bases shorter and J is 1 base shorter, with 16 bases between their ends.